The 10 T cell receptor beta chains reported below all come from one sample, sequenced in a study of Tregs in tolerant kidney transplant recipients (dated by TCRdb to between 2017 and 2020). The library relied on the immunoSEQ multiplex PCR assay. The clones in this table, taken by TCRdb from immuneACCESS, are in-frame only. Not every clone is retained; where verified, under half of the shortfall comes from an unresolved V gene, and the cause of the rest is unknown. The sample table holds about 73,000 clones, of which 95% to 98% were seen once. The ten largest make up 0.55% to 0.6% of the sample. The time point label here, explained by the study, means: blood sample drawn before combined kidney and bone marrow transplant. Sequenced here: CD4+ T cells from blood, sampled before the transplant. The source is a human donor who received a combined kidney and bone marrow transplant.

This rearrangement joins TRBV5-1 to TRBJ2-1; 8 nucleotides agree with TRBD1. The V gene's germline CDR1 is SGHRS and CDR2 YFSETQ. J gave up 1 base and V 4 bases, and 4 bases lay outside the gene matches. The CDR3 runs to 15 residues. The CDR3 loop is CASSDDRGSYNEQFF. CDR3 in DNA: TGCGCCAGCAGCGACGACAGGGGATCCTACAATGAGCAGTTCTTC.

J is TRBJ2-2 and V is TRBV7-2; D call uncertain. CDR1 is SGHTA and CDR2 is FQGNSA in the germline V gene. V lost 3 bases and J 4 bases, leaving 18 bases between the germline ends. The CDR3 has 17 residues. The DNA of the CDR3 is TGTGCCAGCAGCTTGACCAGCCCCTTGACGGGCACCGGGGAGCTGTTTTTT. This gives the protein CASSLTSPLTGTGELFF.

This sequence joins TRBV11-1 and TRBJ1-1; no clear D. The CDR3 is 13 residues long. Trimming pared 4 bases from V and 0 bases from J, leaving 6 bases between. Germline CDR1 and CDR2: SGHAT and FQDESV (reference sequence). DNA of the CDR3: TGTGCCAGCAGCTCGTCGGTGAACACTGAAGCTTTCTTT. Translated, it gives CASSSSVNTEAFF.

The chain links TRBV5-4 to TRBJ2-2; no definite D call. Trimming removed 3 bases at V and 4 bases at J, with 10 bases between. The CDR3 is made up of 14 amino acids. CDR1 and CDR2 from the germline V gene are SGHNT and YYREEE (reference sequence). The CDR3 bases are TGTGCCAGCAGCTCGATAGATAGCACCGGGGAGCTGTTTTTT. Encoded protein: CASSSIDSTGELFF.

This chain links TRBV10-3 with TRBJ1-4; tentative D call: TRBD1 (6 bases). Germline values: CDR1 ENHRY, CDR2 SYGVKD. The CDR3 runs to 17 residues. The V end was cut by 3 bases, the J end by 7 bases, with 21 bases between. The CDR3 DNA sequence: TGTGCCATCAGTGACTCGGGCCCAGGGGAGAATGGTGAAAAACTGTTTTTT. As protein: CAISDSGPGENGEKLFF.

The rearrangement links TRBV5-1 to TRBJ2-5; 10 nucleotides match TRBD2. CDR3 length equals 15 residues. V was pared by 4 bases and J by 5 bases, with 8 bases of the junction left unmatched. Per germline, CDR1 SGHRS and CDR2 YFSETQ. CDR3 in DNA: TGCGCCAGCAGCCCTGGACTAGCGGTGGGGGAGACCCAGTACTTC. As protein: CASSPGLAVGETQYF.

The genes are TRBV18 and TRBJ2-3, with TRBD2 matching over 10 bases. CDR1 is KGHSH and CDR2 is LQKENI in the germline V gene. CDR3 length: 14 amino acids. V dropped 5 bases and J dropped 2; count of bases not matched to a gene: 1. CDR3 amino acids: CASSTSGATDTQYF. In DNA form, the CDR3 reads TGTGCCAGCTCAACTAGCGGGGCCACAGATACGCAGTATTTT.

V and J are TRBV7-2 and TRBJ1-2; 7 bases line up with TRBD1. V shed 1 base and J 7 bases; nucleotides not matched to a gene: 15. The V gene's germline CDR1 is SGHTA and CDR2 FQGNSA. This CDR3 comprises 17 residues. This chain's CDR3 is CASSLGHQTGRASGYTF. In nucleotides, the CDR3 is TGTGCCAGCAGCTTAGGGCACCAGACAGGGCGGGCTAGTGGCTACACCTTC.

The V call is TRBV5-1, the J call TRBJ2-2, with D possibly matching TRBD1 (6 bases). Trimming took off 4 bases at V and 0 bases at J, with 10 bases between the two ends. The CDR3 consists of 15 residues. CDR1 is SGHRS, CDR2 YFSETQ, per germline. CDR3 in DNA: TGCGCCAGCAGCCTAGGACAGCCGAACACCGGGGAGCTGTTTTTT. It translates to CASSLGQPNTGELFF. Drawing the rest from reference TRBV5-1 and TRBJ2-2, the complete variable domain is KAGVTQTPRYLIKTRGQQVTLSCSPISGHRSVSWYQQTPGQGLQFLFEYFSETQRNKGNFPGRFSGRQFSNSRSEMNVSTLELGDSALYLCASSLGQPNTGELFFGEGSRLTVL.

The V call is TRBV5-1, the J call TRBJ2-3, with unresolved D. The CDR3 is 15 amino acids. Germline V CDR1 and CDR2: SGHRS, YFSETQ. V lost 0 bases to trimming and J lost 0 bases, with 8 bases between them. This CDR3 is CASSLGDYSTDTQYF. The CDR3 nucleotides read TGCGCCAGCAGCTTGGGAGATTACAGCACAGATACGCAGTATTTT. The full variable domain, rest sourced from reference TRBV5-1 and TRBJ2-3, is KAGVTQTPRYLIKTRGQQVTLSCSPISGHRSVSWYQQTPGQGLQFLFEYFSETQRNKGNFPGRFSGRQFSNSRSEMNVSTLELGDSALYLCASSLGDYSTDTQYFGPGTRLTVL.